This T cell receptor (beta chain) was found in a study of cytomegalovirus exposure and HLA in healthy donors. Whole-study findings and limits: Several top significant clusters appeared, in a later analysis, to be linked to common viral pathogens. A few chains tied to CMV proved CMV antigen-specific in vitro. On later analysis, the bulk of CMV-associated TCR beta chains appeared to be HLA-restricted.

V gave up 4 bases and J gave up 5 bases; unmatched junction bases: 5. CDR3 length equals 16 residues. Per the germline V gene, CDR1 is SGHDN and CDR2 is FVKESK. As to this clone: Its antigen is as yet unknown.

A multiplex PCR was run with 60 Vbeta primers and 13 Jbeta primers. Assay used: immunoSEQ multiplex PCR; TCRdb lists only in-frame clones, some missing. The sample holds approximately 91,000 clones, under 75% seen once. The sequence derives from a female donor in good health and CMV-seronegative. Sample: PBMCs. The chain employs TRBV14 and TRBJ2-5, with 15 bases identical to TRBD2. The CDR3 loop is CASSLGLAGGTETQYF. The CDR3 DNA follows: TGTGCCAGCAGCCTGGGACTAGCGGGGGGAACGGAGACCCAGTACTTC. Full variable domain (rest looked up from reference TRBV14 and TRBJ2-5): EAGVTQFPSHSVIEKGQTVTLRCDPISGHDNLYWYRRVMGKEIKFLLHFVKESKQDESGMPNNRFLAERTGGTYSTLKVQPAELEDSGVYFCASSLGLAGGTETQYFGPGTRLLVL.